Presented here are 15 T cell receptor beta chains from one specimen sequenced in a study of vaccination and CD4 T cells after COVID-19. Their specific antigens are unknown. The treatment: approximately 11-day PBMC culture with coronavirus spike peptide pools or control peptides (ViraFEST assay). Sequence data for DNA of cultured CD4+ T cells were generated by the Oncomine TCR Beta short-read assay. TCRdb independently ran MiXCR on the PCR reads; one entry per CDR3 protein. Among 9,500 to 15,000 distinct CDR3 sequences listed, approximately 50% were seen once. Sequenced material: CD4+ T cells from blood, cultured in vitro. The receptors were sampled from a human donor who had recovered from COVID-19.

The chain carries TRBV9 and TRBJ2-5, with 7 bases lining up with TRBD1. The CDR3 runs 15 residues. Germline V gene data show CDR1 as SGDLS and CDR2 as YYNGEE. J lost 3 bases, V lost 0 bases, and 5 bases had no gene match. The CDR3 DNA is TGTGCCAGCAGCGTAGGCACAGGGGTCGAAGAGACCCAGTACTTC. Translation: CASSVGTGVEETQYF.

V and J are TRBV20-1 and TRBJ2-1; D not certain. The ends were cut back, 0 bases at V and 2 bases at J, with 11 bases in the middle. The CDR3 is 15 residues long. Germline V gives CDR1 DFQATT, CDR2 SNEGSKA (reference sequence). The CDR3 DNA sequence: TGCAGTGCTAGAGATGGCCGGGTGACCTACAATGAGCAGTTCTTC. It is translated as CSARDGRVTYNEQFF.

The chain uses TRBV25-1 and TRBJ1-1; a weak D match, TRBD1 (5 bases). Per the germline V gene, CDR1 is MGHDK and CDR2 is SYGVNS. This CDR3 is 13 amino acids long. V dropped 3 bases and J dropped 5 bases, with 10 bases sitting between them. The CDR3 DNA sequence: TGTGCCAGCAGTGACAGGGCACGAACTGAAGCTTTCTTT. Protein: CASSDRARTEAFF.

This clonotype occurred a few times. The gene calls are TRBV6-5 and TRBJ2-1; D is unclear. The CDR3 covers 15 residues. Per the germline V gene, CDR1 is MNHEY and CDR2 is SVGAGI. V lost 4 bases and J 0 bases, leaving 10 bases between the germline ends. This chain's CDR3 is CASSSQSSSYNEQFF. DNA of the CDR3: TGTGCCAGCAGTTCCCAGTCGAGCTCCTACAATGAGCAGTTCTTC.

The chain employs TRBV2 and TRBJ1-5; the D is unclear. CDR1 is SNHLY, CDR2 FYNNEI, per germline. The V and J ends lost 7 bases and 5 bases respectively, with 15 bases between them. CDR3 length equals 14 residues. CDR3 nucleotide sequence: TGTGCCAGCACGTCCCTAGGGTTGCATCAGCCCCAGCATTTT. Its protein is CASTSLGLHQPQHF.

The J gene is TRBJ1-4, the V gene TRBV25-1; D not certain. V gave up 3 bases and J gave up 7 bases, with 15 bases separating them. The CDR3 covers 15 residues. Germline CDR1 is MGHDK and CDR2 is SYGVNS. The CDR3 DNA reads TGTGCCAGCAGTGATTCACGGGGTGGTGGTGAAAAACTGTTTTTT. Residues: CASSDSRGGGEKLFF.

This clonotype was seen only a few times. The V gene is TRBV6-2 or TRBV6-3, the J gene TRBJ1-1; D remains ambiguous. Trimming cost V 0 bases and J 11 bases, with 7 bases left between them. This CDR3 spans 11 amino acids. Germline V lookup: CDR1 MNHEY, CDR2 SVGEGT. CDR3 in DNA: TGTGCCAGCAGTTACTCTTCCTCGGCTTTCTTT. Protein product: CASSYSSSAFF.

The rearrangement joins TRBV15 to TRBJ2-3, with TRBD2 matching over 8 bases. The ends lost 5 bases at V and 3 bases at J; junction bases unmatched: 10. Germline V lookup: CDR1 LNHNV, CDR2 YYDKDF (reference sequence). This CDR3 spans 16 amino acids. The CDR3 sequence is CATSLPGSGITDTQYF. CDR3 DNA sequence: TGTGCCACCAGCCTGCCGGGTAGCGGGATAACAGATACGCAGTATTTT.

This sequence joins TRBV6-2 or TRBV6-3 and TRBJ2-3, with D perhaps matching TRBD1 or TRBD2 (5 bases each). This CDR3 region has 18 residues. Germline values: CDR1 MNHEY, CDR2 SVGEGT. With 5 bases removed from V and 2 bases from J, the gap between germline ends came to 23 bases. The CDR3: CASSTIPTGTLYTDTQYF. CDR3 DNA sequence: TGTGCCAGCAGTACAATCCCAACCGGGACCCTATACACAGATACGCAGTATTTT.

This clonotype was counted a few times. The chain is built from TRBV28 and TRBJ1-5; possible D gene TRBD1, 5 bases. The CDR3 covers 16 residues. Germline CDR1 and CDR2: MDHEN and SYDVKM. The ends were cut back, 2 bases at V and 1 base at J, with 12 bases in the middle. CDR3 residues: CASSLVSGSSNQPQHF. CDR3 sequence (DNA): TGTGCCAGCAGTTTAGTATCAGGGTCGAGCAATCAGCCCCAGCATTTT. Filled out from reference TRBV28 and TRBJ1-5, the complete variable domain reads DVKVTQSSRYLVKRTGEKVFLECVQDMDHENMFWYRQDPGLGLRLIYFSYDVKMKEKGDIPEGYSVSREKKERFSLILESASTNQTSMYLCASSLVSGSSNQPQHFGDGTRLSIL.

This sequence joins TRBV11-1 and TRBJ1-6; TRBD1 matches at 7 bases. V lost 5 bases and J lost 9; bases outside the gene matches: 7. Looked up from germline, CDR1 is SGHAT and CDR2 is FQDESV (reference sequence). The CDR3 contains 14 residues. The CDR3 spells CASSRDRVGSPLHF. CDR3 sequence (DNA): TGTGCCAGCAGCCGCGACAGGGTCGGTTCACCCCTCCACTTT.

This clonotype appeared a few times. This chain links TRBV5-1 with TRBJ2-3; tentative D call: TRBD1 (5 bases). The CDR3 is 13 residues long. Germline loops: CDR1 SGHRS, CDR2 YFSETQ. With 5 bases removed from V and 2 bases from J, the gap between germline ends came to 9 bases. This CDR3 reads CASRLTDTDTQYF. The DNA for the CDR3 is TGCGCCAGCAGGCTGACAGACACAGATACGCAGTATTTT.

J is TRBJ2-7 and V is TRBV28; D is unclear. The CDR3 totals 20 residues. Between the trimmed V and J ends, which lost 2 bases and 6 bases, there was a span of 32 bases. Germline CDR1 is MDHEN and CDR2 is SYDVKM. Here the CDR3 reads CASSLSRAVRLLKPLLEQYF. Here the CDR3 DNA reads TGTGCCAGCAGTTTAAGTCGCGCGGTCCGCCTACTTAAACCGCTCCTCGAGCAGTACTTC.

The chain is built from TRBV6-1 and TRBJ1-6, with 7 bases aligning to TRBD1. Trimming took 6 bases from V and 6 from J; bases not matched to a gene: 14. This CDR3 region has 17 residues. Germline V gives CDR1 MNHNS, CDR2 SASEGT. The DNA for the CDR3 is TGTGCCAGCAGCCCTTCCAGGACAGGCTCGATTAATTCACCCCTCCACTTT. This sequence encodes CASSPSRTGSINSPLHF.

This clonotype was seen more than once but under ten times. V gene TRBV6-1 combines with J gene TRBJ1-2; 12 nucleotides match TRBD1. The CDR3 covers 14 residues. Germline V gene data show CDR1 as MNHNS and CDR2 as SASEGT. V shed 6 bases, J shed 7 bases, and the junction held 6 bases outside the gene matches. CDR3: CASSSGTGGAGYTF. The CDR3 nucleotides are TGTGCCAGCAGCTCCGGGACAGGGGGCGCTGGCTACACCTTC.